This TCR beta chain is drawn from a study of T cells in Graves' hyperthyroidism and ophthalmopathy. RNA transcripts yielded amplified TCR beta CDR3 regions. During a first-round RT-PCR of the TCR CDR3, the HTBI primer set was used. From the multiplex PCR reads, TCRdb called clonotypes with MiXCR, one entry per CDR3 protein. The repertoire holds roughly 170,000 distinct CDR3 sequences, with over 7.5% as singletons. V lost 9 bases and J lost 10; bases outside the gene matches: 8. The CDR3 is 13 residues long. Germline CDR1 KGHDR, CDR2 SFDVKD. The table lists this clonotype with many counts. Uncontrolled infection, other autoimmune disease, pregnancy or lactation disqualified patients from enrolment. Blood from later-ophthalmopathy patients was taken at first hyperthyroidism diagnosis.

What was sequenced was blood. The clonotype was recovered from a woman between 18 and 29 years old with Graves' hyperthyroidism that later progressed to Graves' ophthalmopathy. This chain joins TRBV24-1 and TRBJ2-1, with 10 bases matching TRBD1. CDR3 protein: CATQDRGWGEQFF. The CDR3 DNA sequence: TGTGCCACCCAGGACAGGGGGTGGGGGGAGCAGTTCTTC.